This TCR beta chain was obtained from a study of T cells in Graves' hyperthyroidism and ophthalmopathy. Overall study context: The blood sample was taken at first diagnosis, before treatment began.

When ophthalmopathy did not progress within 18 months, Graves' hyperthyroidism was considered stable. TCR beta CDR3 regions were amplified from RNA transcripts. An initial round of RT-PCR targeting the TCR CDR3 relied on the HTBI primer set. TCRdb reprocessed the multiplex PCR reads via MiXCR and lists one record per CDR3 protein. The profile covers about 400,000 distinct CDR3 sequences, with about 15% appearing a single time and approximately 30% taken by the ten largest. The study, taken as a whole, reports: Ophthalmopathy was told apart from stable hyperthyroidism by a 13 V-J model.

From germline, CDR1 is SGHRS and CDR2 YFSETQ. The CDR3 loop spans 14 amino acids. V dropped 4 bases and J dropped 1 base, with 11 bases sitting between them. Turning to this clonotype: Its antigen is still unknown.

The source is a woman in her 30s with Graves' hyperthyroidism. The chain uses TRBV5-1 and TRBJ1-1; D gene unclear. The material sequenced was blood. The CDR3 loop reads CASSPEIANTEAFF. As DNA, the CDR3 is TGCGCCAGCAGCCCGGAGATTGCGAACACTGAAGCTTTCTTT.